This paragraph covers one TCR beta chain sequence. Antigen: not known. The data were taken from a study of regulatory and conventional T cells in RAG deficiency. The study's findings and limits: Other subsets showed 9 to 10-fold reductions, but Treg unique TCR beta sequences fell roughly 96-fold in these patients.

Blood CD4+ CD25-low CD127-high conventional T cells supplied the genomic DNA template. Sequencing used immunoSEQ multiplex PCR; TCRdb keeps in-frame clones, though not all of them. The table lists more than 20,000 clones, 85% to 95% of them singletons. Germline V gene data show CDR1 as MNHNS and CDR2 as SASEGT. The CDR3 runs to 15 residues. V was pared by 7 bases and J by 10 bases, with 23 bases between. The sample also formed part of further work on regulatory T cells. In that study: Amplification used 52 TRBV primers and 13 TRBJ primers.

The sequencing input was CD4+ T cells sorted from blood. The V and J genes are TRBV6-1 and TRBJ2-1; D perhaps matches TRBD2 (7 bases). The origin of this receptor is a human donor in good health. CDR3 sequence: CASTAEGGAAGEQFF. The CDR3 DNA reads as TGTGCCAGCACCGCAGAGGGGGGGGCAGCGGGAGAGCAGTTCTTC.